The 10 T cell receptor beta chains given below trace back to one sample, sequenced in a study of cytomegalovirus exposure and HLA in healthy donors. In the PCR, 60 Vbeta and 13 Jbeta primers were used. Sequenced by immunoSEQ multiplex PCR; TCRdb stores in-frame clones only, minus some. The data contain about 270,000 clones, roughly two thirds of them singletons. The sequenced sample consisted of PBMCs. Receptors were obtained from a female donor in good health and CMV-seronegative.

This chain connects TRBV28 to TRBJ2-3; 11 bases agree with TRBD2. Germline values: CDR1 MDHEN, CDR2 SYDVKM. Trimming at V came to 4 bases and at J to 6 bases, leaving 6 bases not matched to a gene. This CDR3 region has 15 residues. The CDR3 DNA is TGTGCCAGCAGTTCAACTAGCGGGAGTGGGGATACGCAGTATTTT. Protein product: CASSSTSGSGDTQYF.

This clone was found a few times. The chain employs TRBV9 and TRBJ1-4, with D possibly matching TRBD1 (6 bases). CDR1 SGDLS and CDR2 YYNGEE come from the germline V gene. The germline V and J ends were trimmed by 3 bases and 3 bases, with 9 bases remaining between them. The CDR3 has 14 residues. The CDR3: CASSDGGSNEKLFF. The DNA of the CDR3 is TGTGCCAGCAGCGATGGGGGCTCTAATGAAAAACTGTTTTTT.

The CDR3 DNA is TGTGCCAGCAGTATTTACAAGAACACTGAAGCTTTCTTT. Its translation is CASSIYKNTEAFF. This chain connects TRBV27 to TRBJ1-1; D gene ambiguous. This CDR3 is 13 amino acids long. Looked up from germline, CDR1 is MNHEY and CDR2 is SMNVEV (reference sequence). Trimming shortened V by 5 bases and J by 1 base, and 8 bases separated the two germline ends.

This clone has just a few counts. The chain has TRBV7-2 and TRBJ1-5, with D perhaps matching TRBD1 (5 bases). V shed 1 base and J shed 6 bases, with 16 bases lying between them. This CDR3 is 16 amino acids long. Germline assignment: CDR1 SGHTA and CDR2 FQGNSA. CDR3 region: CASSLVVGGMGQPQHF. The CDR3 DNA is TGTGCCAGCAGCTTAGTTGTGGGGGGAATGGGTCAGCCCCAGCATTTT.

The genes are TRBV19 and TRBJ2-5, with D perhaps matching TRBD1 (5 bases). The DNA end is a closer match to TRBJ2-7, so the J assignment may be wrong. The V gene's germline CDR1 is LNHDA and CDR2 SQIVND (reference sequence). CDR3 length equals 14 residues. Written as DNA, the CDR3 is TGTGCCAGTAGTATAGTCAGCAGGGCCTACGAGCAGTACTTC. Its translation is CASSIVSRAYEQYF.

The CDR3 DNA is TGTGCCAGCAGCCCGGGGGGGTCAGGAGGGTATGGCTACACCTTC. Translating gives CASSPGGSGGYGYTF. The chain has TRBV7-9 and TRBJ1-2, with D possibly being TRBD1 (5 bases). The CDR3 runs 15 residues. The V and J ends lost 5 bases and 5 bases respectively, with 18 bases between them. CDR1 and CDR2 from the germline V gene are SEHNR and FQNEAQ (reference sequence).

The rearrangement links TRBV27 to TRBJ1-2, with 7 bases lining up with TRBD1. The V segment lost 5 bases and the J segment 5 bases; nucleotides outside the gene matches: 17. There are 17 residues in the CDR3. Per the germline V gene, CDR1 is MNHEY and CDR2 is SMNVEV (reference sequence). In nucleotides, the CDR3 is TGTGCCAGCAGTCCCCGCGGAGGGGGCAAAAGTAGTTATGGCTACACCTTC. It translates to CASSPRGGGKSSYGYTF.

This chain connects TRBV25-1 to TRBJ1-4; D uncertain. V was cut by 8 bases and J by 2 bases, with 12 bases left in between. Germline CDR1 is MGHDK and CDR2 is SYGVNS. The CDR3 contains 14 residues. The CDR3, as DNA: TGTGCCAGCTCCGCACAAAACACTAATGAAAAACTGTTTTTT. Encoded protein: CASSAQNTNEKLFF.

This chain uses TRBV5-5 with TRBJ1-4; 8 bases agree with TRBD1. Germline values: CDR1 SGHKS, CDR2 YYEKEE (reference sequence). The junction had 9 bases not matched to a gene; V was cut back by 5 bases and J by 6 bases. The CDR3 covers 15 residues. The CDR3 region is CASSTLKQGDEKLFF. The CDR3 bases are TGTGCCAGCAGTACCCTAAAACAGGGGGATGAAAAACTGTTTTTT.

This clone was detected only a few times. Other DNA sequences in this sample translate to the same CDR3. V gene TRBV27 combines with J gene TRBJ2-7; D possibly corresponds to TRBD2 (6 bases). The V and J ends lost 3 bases and 1 base respectively, with 10 bases between them. Germline values: CDR1 MNHEY, CDR2 SMNVEV (reference sequence). CDR3 size: 14 residues. The CDR3 protein is CASSFGGNSYEQYF. The CDR3 coding sequence is TGTGCCAGCAGTTTCGGGGGAAATTCCTACGAGCAGTACTTC.